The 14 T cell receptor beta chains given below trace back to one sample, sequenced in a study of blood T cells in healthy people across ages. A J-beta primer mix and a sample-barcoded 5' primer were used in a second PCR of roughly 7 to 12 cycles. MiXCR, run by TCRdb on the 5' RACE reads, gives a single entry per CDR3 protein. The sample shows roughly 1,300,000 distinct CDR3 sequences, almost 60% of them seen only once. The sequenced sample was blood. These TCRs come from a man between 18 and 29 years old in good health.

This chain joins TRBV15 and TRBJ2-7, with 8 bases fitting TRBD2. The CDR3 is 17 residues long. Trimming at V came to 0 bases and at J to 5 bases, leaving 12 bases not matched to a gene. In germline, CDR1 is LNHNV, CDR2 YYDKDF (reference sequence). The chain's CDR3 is CATSRDLMVAGSHEQYF. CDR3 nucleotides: TGTGCCACCAGCAGAGATTTAATGGTAGCGGGAAGCCACGAGCAGTACTTC.

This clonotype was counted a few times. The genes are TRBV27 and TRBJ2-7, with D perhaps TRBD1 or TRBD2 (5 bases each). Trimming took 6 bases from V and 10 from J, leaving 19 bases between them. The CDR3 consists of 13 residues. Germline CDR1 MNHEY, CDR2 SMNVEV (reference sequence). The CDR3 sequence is CASSEHGTGLQYF. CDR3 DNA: TGTGCCAGCAGCGAACACGGGACGGGATTACAGTACTTC.

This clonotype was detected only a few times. The CDR3, as DNA: TGTGCCAGCAGTACTGGGGGACAGCAAGAGACCCAGTACTTC. Translation gives CASSTGGQQETQYF. The chain links TRBV6-5 to TRBJ2-5; TRBD1 matches at 7 bases. CDR1 MNHEY and CDR2 SVGAGI come from the germline V gene. Unmatched junction bases numbered 5, after V lost 5 bases and J lost 2 bases. The CDR3 consists of 14 residues.

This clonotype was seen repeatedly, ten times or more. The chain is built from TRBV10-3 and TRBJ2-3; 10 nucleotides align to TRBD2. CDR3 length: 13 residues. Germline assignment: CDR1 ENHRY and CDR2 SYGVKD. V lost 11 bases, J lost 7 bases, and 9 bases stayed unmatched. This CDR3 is CASTGTSEYTQYF. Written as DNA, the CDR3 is TGTGCCTCCACCGGGACTAGCGAATATACGCAGTATTTT.

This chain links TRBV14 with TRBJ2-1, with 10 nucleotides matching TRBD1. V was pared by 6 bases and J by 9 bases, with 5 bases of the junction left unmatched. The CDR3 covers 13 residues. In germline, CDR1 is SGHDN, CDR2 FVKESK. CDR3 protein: CASSRQGAREQFF. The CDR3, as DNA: TGTGCCAGCAGTCGACAGGGGGCACGTGAGCAGTTCTTC.

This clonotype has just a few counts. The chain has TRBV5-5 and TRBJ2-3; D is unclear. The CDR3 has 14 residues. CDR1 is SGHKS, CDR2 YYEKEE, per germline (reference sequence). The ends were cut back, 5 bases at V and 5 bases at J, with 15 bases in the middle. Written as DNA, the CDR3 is TGTGCCAGCAGACAAAAGGCTGTACTAGATACGCAGTATTTT. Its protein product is CASRQKAVLDTQYF.

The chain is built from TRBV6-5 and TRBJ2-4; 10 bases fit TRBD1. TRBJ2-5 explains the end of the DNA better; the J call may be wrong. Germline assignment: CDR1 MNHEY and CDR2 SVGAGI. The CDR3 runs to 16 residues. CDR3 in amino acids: CASSYATAGQGKTQYF. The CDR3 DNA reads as TGTGCCAGCAGTTACGCGACCGCGGGACAGGGGAAGACCCAGTACTTC.

This CDR3 is CASSVGRNSGANVLTF. The CDR3 region has the DNA TGCGCCAGCAGCGTAGGACGGAACTCTGGGGCCAACGTCCTGACTTTC. The chain joins TRBV5-1 to TRBJ2-6; no clear D gene. CDR1 is SGHRS and CDR2 is YFSETQ in the germline V gene. The CDR3 loop spans 16 amino acids. V shed 4 bases and J shed 0 bases, with 11 bases lying between them.

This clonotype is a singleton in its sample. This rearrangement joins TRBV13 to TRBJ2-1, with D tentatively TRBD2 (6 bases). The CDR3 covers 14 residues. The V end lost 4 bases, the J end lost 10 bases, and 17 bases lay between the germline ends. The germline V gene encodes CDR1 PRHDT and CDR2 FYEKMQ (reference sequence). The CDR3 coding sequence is TGTGCCAGCAGCTCCGGGGTCGGGGCGGGAGAGCAGTTCTTC. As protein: CASSSGVGAGEQFF.

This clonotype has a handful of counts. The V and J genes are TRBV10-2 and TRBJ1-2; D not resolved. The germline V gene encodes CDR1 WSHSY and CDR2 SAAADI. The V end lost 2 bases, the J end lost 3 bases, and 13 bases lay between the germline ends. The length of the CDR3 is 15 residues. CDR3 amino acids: CASSENVHLDYGYTF. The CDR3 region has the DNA TGCGCCAGCAGTGAGAATGTCCACCTTGACTATGGCTACACCTTC.

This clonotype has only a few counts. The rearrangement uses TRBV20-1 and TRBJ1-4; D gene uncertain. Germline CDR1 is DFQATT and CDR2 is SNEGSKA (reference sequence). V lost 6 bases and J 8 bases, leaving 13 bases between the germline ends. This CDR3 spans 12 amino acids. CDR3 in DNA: TGCAGTGCCCTCCTAGGTGAAGAAAAACTGTTTTTT. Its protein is CSALLGEEKLFF.

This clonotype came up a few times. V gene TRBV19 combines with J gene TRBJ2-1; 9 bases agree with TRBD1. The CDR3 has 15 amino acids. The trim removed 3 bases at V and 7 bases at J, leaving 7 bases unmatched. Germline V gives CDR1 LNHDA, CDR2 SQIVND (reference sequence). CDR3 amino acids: CASSIGQGSRNEQFF. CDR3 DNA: TGTGCCAGTAGTATTGGACAGGGGAGTCGGAATGAGCAGTTCTTC.

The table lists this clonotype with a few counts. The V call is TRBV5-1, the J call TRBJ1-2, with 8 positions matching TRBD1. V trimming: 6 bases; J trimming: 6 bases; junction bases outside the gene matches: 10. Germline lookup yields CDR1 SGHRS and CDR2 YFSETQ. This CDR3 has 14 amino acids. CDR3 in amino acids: CASILDSGGNGYTF. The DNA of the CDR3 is TGCGCCAGCATCCTCGATTCAGGGGGCAATGGCTACACCTTC. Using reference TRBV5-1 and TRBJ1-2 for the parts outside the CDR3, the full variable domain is KAGVTQTPRYLIKTRGQQVTLSCSPISGHRSVSWYQQTPGQGLQFLFEYFSETQRNKGNFPGRFSGRQFSNSRSEMNVSTLELGDSALYLCASILDSGGNGYTFGSGTRLTVV.

In DNA, the CDR3 is TGCAGCGTTGAGGCTAGAAAAGAGACCCAGTACTTC. This codes for CSVEARKETQYF. The chain carries TRBV29-1 and TRBJ2-5; D is ambiguous. The ends were cut back, 3 bases at V and 3 bases at J, with 8 bases in the middle. CDR3 length: 12 residues. The germline gives CDR1 SQVTM, CDR2 ANQGSEA.